The clone carrying this T cell receptor (beta chain) has more than one count but fewer than ten. The target antigen is unknown. This specimen belongs to a study of T-cell memory formation after mild COVID-19. Study results and limitations: Clones shrinking between day 15 and 85 showed a balanced CD4/CD8 split, and those that grew later tilted toward CD4+. Shrinking CD4+ clones were chiefly CM and EM; CD8+ ones were chiefly EMRA.

Using its own MiXCR run on the 5' RACE reads, TCRdb lists one record per CDR3 protein. The data hold 450,000 to 650,000 distinct CDR3 sequences, with about 20% observed a single time. The V gene's germline CDR1 is MNHNS and CDR2 SASEGT. V lost 0 bases to trimming and J lost 2 bases, with 17 bases between them. There are 17 residues in the CDR3. Sequenced material: PBMCs or a T cell subset sorted from them (not recorded which). The origin of this receptor is an adult woman who had mild COVID-19 (a few samples of this study predate the infection). Cell type and time point are not known. V usage is TRBV6-1 and J usage is TRBJ2-7, with D perhaps matching TRBD1 or TRBD2 (5 bases each). CDR3 sequence (DNA): TGTGCCAGCAGTGAAGCGCTTGGGCGCAGGGAGCCCTACGAGCAGTACTTC. Translated: CASSEALGRREPYEQYF.